This is a list of T cell receptor beta chains from one sample in a study of Tregs in tolerant kidney transplant recipients. The protocol was immunoSEQ multiplex PCR, while the TCRdb copy is restricted to in-frame clones and leaves out a portion. The sample has 100,000 to 150,000 clones; roughly nine tenths are singletons. Sequenced sample: CD4+ T cells from blood. The source is a human donor in good health. Both conserved end residues are part of each CDR3. The order of the fields is clone size, D gene, CDR3 length, J gene, V gene, CDR3 DNA, CDR3 protein. The D gene is left open where the match is weak. Size is omitted from some rows. Given values are once, few, many or a class for expanded clones.

clone size: NA; D gene: NA; CDR3 length: 12; J gene: TRBJ2-5; V gene: TRBV6-5; CDR3 DNA: TGTGCCAGCCTCTCCAGGGAGGAGACCCAGTACTTC; CDR3 protein: CASLSREETQYF
clone size: once; D gene: NA; CDR3 length: 14; J gene: TRBJ1-3; V gene: TRBV6-1; CDR3 DNA: TGTGCCAGCAGTGCCGGATCCTCTGGAAACACCATATATTTT; CDR3 protein: CASSAGSSGNTIYF
clone size: NA; D gene: TRBD2; CDR3 length: 14; J gene: TRBJ2-2; V gene: TRBV30; CDR3 DNA: TGTGCCTGGACGGGAGGGAGGGCCCCCGGGGAGCTGTTTTTT; CDR3 protein: CAWTGGRAPGELFF
clone size: NA; D gene: NA; CDR3 length: 14; J gene: TRBJ1-2; V gene: TRBV11-2; CDR3 DNA: TGTGCCAGCAGCTTCCTCCGTAGTTTAGATGGCTACACCTTC; CDR3 protein: CASSFLRSLDGYTF
clone size: NA; D gene: TRBD1; CDR3 length: 19; J gene: TRBJ1-3; V gene: TRBV12-5; CDR3 DNA: TGTGCTAGTGGTTTGGTACGGCCTGGACAGGGTAGCTCTGGAAACACCATATATTTT; CDR3 protein: CASGLVRPGQGSSGNTIYF
clone size: NA; D gene: NA; CDR3 length: 12; J gene: TRBJ2-5; V gene: TRBV5-1; CDR3 DNA: TGCGCCAGCAGCTTCGGGGAAGAGACCCAGTACTTC; CDR3 protein: CASSFGEETQYF
clone size: NA; D gene: NA; CDR3 length: 13; J gene: TRBJ2-1; V gene: TRBV9; CDR3 DNA: TGTGCCAGCAGCGTTAACAGGGAATCTGAGCAGTTCTTC; CDR3 protein: CASSVNRESEQFF
clone size: NA; D gene: TRBD1; CDR3 length: 15; J gene: TRBJ1-4; V gene: TRBV5-4; CDR3 DNA: TGTGCCAGCAGCTTGGACAGGGGGCACAATGAAAAACTGTTTTTT; CDR3 protein: CASSLDRGHNEKLFF
clone size: NA; D gene: NA; CDR3 length: 15; J gene: TRBJ2-7; V gene: TRBV5-6; CDR3 DNA: TGTGCCAGCAGCTTGACGAGGGGTAGCTCCTACGAGCAGTACTTC; CDR3 protein: CASSLTRGSSYEQYF
clone size: NA; D gene: NA; CDR3 length: 13; J gene: TRBJ1-1; V gene: TRBV10-3; CDR3 DNA: TGTGCCATCAGCCCCGGGACAAGCACTGAAGCTTTCTTT; CDR3 protein: CAISPGTSTEAFF
clone size: NA; D gene: NA; CDR3 length: 15; J gene: TRBJ2-2; V gene: TRBV28; CDR3 DNA: TGTGCCAGCAGTTTAGCAGCAACTAACACCGGGGAGCTGTTTTTT; CDR3 protein: CASSLAATNTGELFF
clone size: NA; D gene: NA; CDR3 length: 15; J gene: TRBJ1-1; V gene: TRBV5-1; CDR3 DNA: TGCGCCAGCAGCTCGGGACACAATTTGAACACTGAAGCTTTCTTT; CDR3 protein: CASSSGHNLNTEAFF
clone size: NA; D gene: NA; CDR3 length: 16; J gene: TRBJ2-1; V gene: TRBV7-2; CDR3 DNA: TGTGCCAGCAGCGCCCAGACTCTGAGCTCCTACAATGAGCAGTTCTTC; CDR3 protein: CASSAQTLSSYNEQFF
clone size: NA; D gene: NA; CDR3 length: 15; J gene: TRBJ2-3; V gene: TRBV7-3; CDR3 DNA: TGTGCCAGCAGCTCCGGGACACGAAGCACAGATACGCAGTATTTT; CDR3 protein: CASSSGTRSTDTQYF
clone size: NA; D gene: TRBD1; CDR3 length: 15; J gene: TRBJ2-2; V gene: TRBV10-3; CDR3 DNA: TGTGCCATCAGCCCCGGGACAGGGTTTATCGGGGAGCTGTTTTTT; CDR3 protein: CAISPGTGFIGELFF
clone size: NA; D gene: NA; CDR3 length: 16; J gene: TRBJ2-2; V gene: TRBV2; CDR3 DNA: TGTGCCAGCGGTAAGACAGGCATAGCGAACACCGGGGAGCTGTTTTTT; CDR3 protein: CASGKTGIANTGELFF
clone size: NA; D gene: TRBD2; CDR3 length: 15; J gene: TRBJ2-7; V gene: TRBV6-4; CDR3 DNA: TGTGCCAGCAGTGACGAGGGACTAGCGGGACAAGAGCAGTACTTC; CDR3 protein: CASSDEGLAGQEQYF
clone size: NA; D gene: NA; CDR3 length: 13; J gene: TRBJ2-7; V gene: TRBV6-6; CDR3 DNA: TGTGCCAGCAGTTACGAATGGGGCCACGAGCAGTACTTC; CDR3 protein: CASSYEWGHEQYF
clone size: NA; D gene: NA; CDR3 length: 15; J gene: TRBJ1-2; V gene: TRBV9; CDR3 DNA: TGTGCCAGCAGCCCCCGACATACCTCTAACTATGGCTACACCTTC; CDR3 protein: CASSPRHTSNYGYTF
clone size: few; D gene: NA; CDR3 length: 15; J gene: TRBJ1-1; V gene: TRBV4-2; CDR3 DNA: TGTGCCAGCAGCCAAGATATTTACGGGGGCACTGAAGCTTTCTTT; CDR3 protein: CASSQDIYGGTEAFF
clone size: NA; D gene: NA; CDR3 length: 14; J gene: TRBJ2-2; V gene: TRBV4-2; CDR3 DNA: TGTGCCAGCAGGTTGGCGGCGAACACCGGGGAGCTGTTTTTT; CDR3 protein: CASRLAANTGELFF
clone size: NA; D gene: NA; CDR3 length: 15; J gene: TRBJ1-2; V gene: TRBV11-2; CDR3 DNA: TGTGCCAGCAGCTTAGATCATGGTGCTAACTATGGCTACACCTTC; CDR3 protein: CASSLDHGANYGYTF
clone size: NA; D gene: NA; CDR3 length: 15; J gene: TRBJ1-2; V gene: TRBV19; CDR3 DNA: TGTGCCAGTAGTATAGTCAACAGAGCTAACTATGGCTACACCTTC; CDR3 protein: CASSIVNRANYGYTF
clone size: NA; D gene: TRBD1; CDR3 length: 16; J gene: TRBJ1-4; V gene: TRBV9; CDR3 DNA: TGTGCCAGCAGCGTAGCGCAGGGGGCAACTAATGAAAAACTGTTTTTT; CDR3 protein: CASSVAQGATNEKLFF
clone size: NA; D gene: NA; CDR3 length: 14; J gene: TRBJ2-5; V gene: TRBV5-4; CDR3 DNA: TGTGCCAGCAGCGTCCCGGGACGCGTGGAGACCCAGTACTTC; CDR3 protein: CASSVPGRVETQYF
clone size: NA; D gene: NA; CDR3 length: 14; J gene: TRBJ2-5; V gene: TRBV19; CDR3 DNA: TGTGCCAGTAAATCTGGGGCACCCCAAGAGACCCAGTACTTC; CDR3 protein: CASKSGAPQETQYF
clone size: NA; D gene: NA; CDR3 length: 13; J gene: TRBJ1-5; V gene: TRBV7-8; CDR3 DNA: TGTGCCAGCAGTAGAACGGGCAATCAGCCCCAGCATTTT; CDR3 protein: CASSRTGNQPQHF
clone size: NA; D gene: TRBD2; CDR3 length: 14; J gene: TRBJ2-3; V gene: TRBV11-2; CDR3 DNA: TGTGCCAGCAGCCCCAGCGGGAGAACAGATACGCAGTATTTT; CDR3 protein: CASSPSGRTDTQYF
clone size: NA; D gene: NA; CDR3 length: 16; J gene: TRBJ2-3; V gene: TRBV29-1; CDR3 DNA: TGCAGCGTTGAAGGAGGACAACCCGGACGCACAGATACGCAGTATTTT; CDR3 protein: CSVEGGQPGRTDTQYF
clone size: NA; D gene: NA; CDR3 length: 13; J gene: TRBJ1-5; V gene: TRBV11-1; CDR3 DNA: TGTGCCAGTTCCAGTTATAGCAATCAGCCCCAGCATTTT; CDR3 protein: CASSSYSNQPQHF
clone size: NA; D gene: NA; CDR3 length: 13; J gene: TRBJ1-4; V gene: TRBV2; CDR3 DNA: TGTGCCAGCGCCCCTACGGCTAATGAAAAACTGTTTTTT; CDR3 protein: CASAPTANEKLFF
clone size: NA; D gene: NA; CDR3 length: 13; J gene: TRBJ1-1; V gene: TRBV18; CDR3 DNA: TGTGCCAGCTCGGGGGCGCAGGTGTATAAAGCTTTCTTT; CDR3 protein: CASSGAQVYKAFF
clone size: NA; D gene: NA; CDR3 length: 15; J gene: TRBJ2-6; V gene: TRBV15; CDR3 DNA: TGTGCCACCAGCAGGACCAGTACTGGGGCCAACGTCCTGACTTTC; CDR3 protein: CATSRTSTGANVLTF
clone size: NA; D gene: NA; CDR3 length: 17; J gene: TRBJ2-3; V gene: TRBV5-1; CDR3 DNA: TGCGCCAGCAGCTCTTTGTTCGGGGGTGCCGCCACGGATACGCAGTATTTT; CDR3 protein: CASSSLFGGAATDTQYF
clone size: NA; D gene: TRBD2; CDR3 length: 16; J gene: TRBJ2-5; V gene: TRBV7-9; CDR3 DNA: TGTGCCAGCAGCCGGGTTAGCGGGTCACCCAGGGAGACCCAGTACTTC; CDR3 protein: CASSRVSGSPRETQYF
clone size: NA; D gene: TRBD2; CDR3 length: 16; J gene: TRBJ2-7; V gene: TRBV6-1; CDR3 DNA: TGTGCCAGCAGTGAAGTCCTGACTAGCGGGACCTACGAGCAGTACTTC; CDR3 protein: CASSEVLTSGTYEQYF
clone size: once; D gene: TRBD1; CDR3 length: 15; J gene: TRBJ2-5; V gene: TRBV29-1; CDR3 DNA: TGCAGCGCCCCACGCCGGACAGGGGGCATGGAGACCCAGTACTTC; CDR3 protein: CSAPRRTGGMETQYF
clone size: once; D gene: TRBD1; CDR3 length: 14; J gene: TRBJ1-2; V gene: TRBV27; CDR3 DNA: TGTGCCAGCAGTTTAAATCAGGGGGCCGGCGGCTACACCTTC; CDR3 protein: CASSLNQGAGGYTF
clone size: NA; D gene: TRBD1; CDR3 length: 17; J gene: TRBJ2-1; V gene: TRBV15; CDR3 DNA: TGTGCCACCAGCAGAGTCCCCGGACAGGCTCGCTTGAGTGAGCAGTTCTTC; CDR3 protein: CATSRVPGQARLSEQFF
clone size: NA; D gene: TRBD1; CDR3 length: 15; J gene: TRBJ1-5; V gene: TRBV19; CDR3 DNA: TGTGCCAGTAGTTACCGGGACAGGGCCAATCAGCCCCAGCATTTT; CDR3 protein: CASSYRDRANQPQHF
clone size: NA; D gene: NA; CDR3 length: 14; J gene: TRBJ1-1; V gene: TRBV6-5; CDR3 DNA: TGTGCCAGCAGTCGACAGCGAAGTTTGACTGAAGCTTTCTTT; CDR3 protein: CASSRQRSLTEAFF
clone size: NA; D gene: NA; CDR3 length: 14; J gene: TRBJ2-7; V gene: TRBV19; CDR3 DNA: TGTGCCAGTAGTATAAAACCAGGGTGGGACGAGCAGTACTTC; CDR3 protein: CASSIKPGWDEQYF
clone size: NA; D gene: NA; CDR3 length: 14; J gene: TRBJ1-4; V gene: TRBV5-1; CDR3 DNA: TGCGCCAGCAGCTTGGGAGGGTCTAATGAAAAACTGTTTTTT; CDR3 protein: CASSLGGSNEKLFF
clone size: NA; D gene: NA; CDR3 length: 15; J gene: TRBJ1-2; V gene: TRBV7-8; CDR3 DNA: TGTGCCAGCAGCTTAAACCCGGGGGCTAACTATGGCTACACCTTC; CDR3 protein: CASSLNPGANYGYTF
clone size: once; D gene: NA; CDR3 length: 12; J gene: TRBJ1-4; V gene: TRBV5-8; CDR3 DNA: TGTGCCAGCAGTTACGACACCGAAAAACTGTTTTTT; CDR3 protein: CASSYDTEKLFF
clone size: NA; D gene: NA; CDR3 length: 14; J gene: TRBJ1-4; V gene: TRBV27; CDR3 DNA: TGTGCCAGCACCGACCCCGCAACTAATGAAAAACTGTTTTTT; CDR3 protein: CASTDPATNEKLFF
clone size: NA; D gene: NA; CDR3 length: 15; J gene: TRBJ1-2; V gene: TRBV15; CDR3 DNA: TGTGCCACCAGCAGAGATCTCGAAGCGGTGGTAGGCTACACCTTC; CDR3 protein: CATSRDLEAVVGYTF
clone size: NA; D gene: NA; CDR3 length: 17; J gene: TRBJ1-3; V gene: TRBV19; CDR3 DNA: TGTGCCAGTAGTTCACGTGGGAGAGTCAACTCTGGAAACACCATATATTTT; CDR3 protein: CASSSRGRVNSGNTIYF
clone size: NA; D gene: TRBD1; CDR3 length: 16; J gene: TRBJ2-1; V gene: TRBV7-3; CDR3 DNA: TGTGCCAGCAGTCGCCCGGGACAGGGGGTTTGCGATGAGCAGTTCTTC; CDR3 protein: CASSRPGQGVCDEQFF
clone size: once; D gene: NA; CDR3 length: 13; J gene: TRBJ1-1; V gene: TRBV6-6; CDR3 DNA: TGTGCCAGCAGTCTCGGAGGGGACACTGAAGCTTTCTTT; CDR3 protein: CASSLGGDTEAFF